The entry below describes one T cell receptor beta chain. The CDR3 sequence is 17 residues long. In germline, CDR1 is SNHLY, CDR2 FYNNEI. Germline trimming cut 5 bases from V and 5 bases from J; bases unmatched to any gene: 9. This sample is drawn from a study of Graves' ophthalmopathy and Graves' hyperthyroidism. The authors amplified TCR beta CDR3 regions, and they did so from RNA transcripts for repertoire sequencing. First-round RT-PCR relied on HTBI primers, and a second-round multiplex PCR came next. TCRdb independently ran MiXCR on the multiplex PCR reads; one entry per CDR3 protein. The profile shows 260,000 or so distinct CDR3 sequences, around 42% of them singletons.

This TCR was sampled from an adult man with Graves' ophthalmopathy. What was sequenced was peripheral blood. V and J are TRBV2 and TRBJ2-5; the match to TRBD2 covers 15 bases. The CDR3 region has the DNA TGTGCCAGCAGTTACAGCTGGACTAGCGGGAGGGGTGAGACCCAGTACTTC. This gives the protein CASSYSWTSGRGETQYF.